Listed below are T cell receptor beta chains from one sample, sequenced in a study of blood T cell repertoires in COVID-19. Assay used: immunoSEQ multiplex PCR; TCRdb lists only in-frame clones, some missing. The table lists around 100,000 clones, approximately 81% of them singletons. The sequencing sample was made of peripheral blood. These receptors were obtained from a human donor in a cohort sampled during active COVID-19. The CDR3 runs from the conserved cysteine through the conserved F or W. The D gene is left open where the match is weak. Only some rows state a clone size, as once, few, many or a class for expanded clones.

j_gene: TRBJ2-7; v_gene: TRBV2; abundance: .; d_gene: TRBD1; CDR3nt: TGTGCCAGCAGTGAGGGGACAGGTCACTCCTACGAGCAGTACTTC; CDR3aa: CASSEGTGHSYEQYF
j_gene: TRBJ1-1; v_gene: TRBV19; abundance: .; d_gene: TRBD1; CDR3nt: TGTGCCAGTAGTGAGGACAGGGGGATGAACACTGAAGCTTTCTTT; CDR3aa: CASSEDRGMNTEAFF
j_gene: TRBJ2-7; v_gene: TRBV10-1; abundance: .; d_gene: TRBD2; CDR3nt: TGCGCCAGCAGTGCCACTAGCGGGAACAACGAGCAGTACTTC; CDR3aa: CASSATSGNNEQYF
j_gene: TRBJ2-7; v_gene: TRBV18; abundance: few; d_gene: TRBD2; CDR3nt: TGTGCCAGCTCACCACGCGGGGGTCAGGACGAGCAGTACTTC; CDR3aa: CASSPRGGQDEQYF
j_gene: TRBJ2-3; v_gene: TRBV27; abundance: .; d_gene: TRBD2; CDR3nt: TGTGCCAGCAGTTTCGAGACTAGCGGGAGGGCAAGAGATACGCAGTATTTT; CDR3aa: CASSFETSGRARDTQYF
j_gene: TRBJ1-2; v_gene: TRBV18; abundance: .; d_gene: .; CDR3nt: TGTGCCAGCTCACCCGCCGGAGCAGGGGAGTTGGGCTACACCTTC; CDR3aa: CASSPAGAGELGYTF
j_gene: TRBJ2-1; v_gene: TRBV5-6; abundance: .; d_gene: TRBD2; CDR3nt: TGTGCCAGCAGCTTGCGGACTAGCGGATACAATGAGCAGTTCTTC; CDR3aa: CASSLRTSGYNEQFF
j_gene: TRBJ1-5; v_gene: TRBV5-6; abundance: once; d_gene: TRBD1; CDR3nt: TGTGCCAGCAGCTTGAATGAGGGGGCGGGTCAGCCCCAGCATTTT; CDR3aa: CASSLNEGAGQPQHF
j_gene: TRBJ2-7; v_gene: TRBV19; abundance: many; d_gene: .; CDR3nt: TGTGCCAGTAGTATGCGACTAAAGGACGAGCAGTACTTC; CDR3aa: CASSMRLKDEQYF
j_gene: TRBJ2-5; v_gene: TRBV6-6; abundance: .; d_gene: .; CDR3nt: TGTGCCACCTCTACCCAACGAGTTGAGACCCAGTACTTC; CDR3aa: CATSTQRVETQYF
j_gene: TRBJ2-1; v_gene: TRBV6-4; abundance: .; d_gene: TRBD1; CDR3nt: TGTGCCAGCAGTGACACCGGACAGGGACCCTACAATGAGCAGTTCTTC; CDR3aa: CASSDTGQGPYNEQFF
j_gene: TRBJ2-6; v_gene: TRBV9; abundance: few; d_gene: TRBD1; CDR3nt: TGTGCCAGCAGCGTAACAGGGGGCAGGTCTGTCCTGACTTTC; CDR3aa: CASSVTGGRSVLTF
j_gene: TRBJ2-1; v_gene: TRBV5-1; abundance: .; d_gene: TRBD2; CDR3nt: TGCGCCAGCAGCTTATATAGCGGGAGGGCCAGGGAGCAGTTCTTC; CDR3aa: CASSLYSGRAREQFF
j_gene: TRBJ1-5; v_gene: TRBV19; abundance: .; d_gene: TRBD1; CDR3nt: TGTGCCAGTAGTGCCTCAGGGGGACGGCAGCCCCAGCATTTT; CDR3aa: CASSASGGRQPQHF
j_gene: TRBJ2-5; v_gene: TRBV7-2; abundance: .; d_gene: .; CDR3nt: TGTGCCAGCAGCCCTAGGGGGGCGGGGGAGGAGACCCAGTACTTC; CDR3aa: CASSPRGAGEETQYF
j_gene: TRBJ2-1; v_gene: TRBV5-1; abundance: .; d_gene: TRBD1; CDR3nt: TGCGCCAGCAGCGCGGACAGGGGATATAACAATGAGCAGTTCTTC; CDR3aa: CASSADRGYNNEQFF
j_gene: TRBJ1-2; v_gene: TRBV12-3/TRBV12-4; abundance: .; d_gene: .; CDR3nt: TGTGCCAGCAGTAGGGCAGGGAATATTGGCTACACCTTC; CDR3aa: CASSRAGNIGYTF
j_gene: TRBJ2-7; v_gene: TRBV6-6; abundance: .; d_gene: .; CDR3nt: TGTGCCAGCAGACCAAACAACTACGAGCAGTACTTC; CDR3aa: CASRPNNYEQYF
j_gene: TRBJ2-2; v_gene: TRBV14; abundance: .; d_gene: TRBD2; CDR3nt: TGTGCCAGCAGCCAAGAGAAACTAGCGGGGGTCCGGGTAGATACCGGGGAGCTGTTTTTT; CDR3aa: CASSQEKLAGVRVDTGELFF
j_gene: TRBJ1-4; v_gene: TRBV19; abundance: .; d_gene: TRBD1; CDR3nt: TGTGCCAGTAGGGGGACAGGGGCAACTAATGAAAAACTGTTTTTT; CDR3aa: CASRGTGATNEKLFF
j_gene: TRBJ1-1; v_gene: TRBV5-6; abundance: .; d_gene: .; CDR3nt: TGTGCCAGCAGCTTAAGAGAGTACACTGAAGCTTTCTTT; CDR3aa: CASSLREYTEAFF
j_gene: TRBJ1-3; v_gene: TRBV6-5; abundance: .; d_gene: .; CDR3nt: TGTGCCAGCAGGACAGTCTCTGGAAACACCATATATTTT; CDR3aa: CASRTVSGNTIYF
j_gene: TRBJ2-5; v_gene: TRBV20-1; abundance: few; d_gene: TRBD2; CDR3nt: TGCAGTGCTAGTCAAGGGCTAGCGGGATTAGAGACCCAGTACTTC; CDR3aa: CSASQGLAGLETQYF
j_gene: TRBJ2-1; v_gene: TRBV12-3/TRBV12-4; abundance: .; d_gene: .; CDR3nt: TGTGCCAGCAGCGGCTACAATGAGCAGTTCTTC; CDR3aa: CASSGYNEQFF
j_gene: TRBJ2-5; v_gene: TRBV5-5; abundance: .; d_gene: TRBD2; CDR3nt: TGTGCCAGCAGCTCGGGGGGGCCAGGGGAGACCCAGTACTTC; CDR3aa: CASSSGGPGETQYF
j_gene: TRBJ2-7; v_gene: TRBV20-1; abundance: .; d_gene: TRBD1; CDR3nt: TGCAGTGCTAGTAGCGCCGGACAGGGATCCTACGAGCAGTACTTC; CDR3aa: CSASSAGQGSYEQYF
j_gene: TRBJ1-1; v_gene: TRBV29-1; abundance: .; d_gene: .; CDR3nt: TGCAGCACCCTGACAACCCGGGGGAGCATGAACACTGAAGCTTTCTTT; CDR3aa: CSTLTTRGSMNTEAFF
j_gene: TRBJ1-3; v_gene: TRBV5-1; abundance: .; d_gene: .; CDR3nt: TGCGCCAGCAGCTTGGGCGGATTCGGTGGAAACACCATATATTTT; CDR3aa: CASSLGGFGGNTIYF